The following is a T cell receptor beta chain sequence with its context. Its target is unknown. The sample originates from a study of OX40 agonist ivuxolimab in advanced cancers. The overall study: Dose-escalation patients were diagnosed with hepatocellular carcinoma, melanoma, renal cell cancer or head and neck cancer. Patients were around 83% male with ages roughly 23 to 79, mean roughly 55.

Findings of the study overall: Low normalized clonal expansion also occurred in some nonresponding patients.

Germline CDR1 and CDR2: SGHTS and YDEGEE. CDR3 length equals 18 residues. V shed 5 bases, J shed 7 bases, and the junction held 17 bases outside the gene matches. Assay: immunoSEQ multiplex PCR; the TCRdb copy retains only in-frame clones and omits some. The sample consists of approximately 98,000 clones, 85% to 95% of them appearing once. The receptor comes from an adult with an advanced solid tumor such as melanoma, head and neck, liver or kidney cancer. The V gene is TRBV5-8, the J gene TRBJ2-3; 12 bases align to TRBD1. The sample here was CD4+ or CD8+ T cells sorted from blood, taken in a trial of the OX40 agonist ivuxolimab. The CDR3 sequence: CASRTNGSGTGGTYTQYF. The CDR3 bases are TGTGCCAGCAGGACAAATGGGTCCGGGACAGGGGGCACGTATACGCAGTATTTT.